A single sample gave rise to the 6 T cell receptor beta chains below, sequenced in a study of blood T cell repertoires in COVID-19. Produced via immunoSEQ multiplex PCR; TCRdb's table is partial and in-frame only. The table includes 100,000 to 150,000 clones, around 78% detected once. The sample was peripheral blood. The source of these receptors is a man aged 65 to 85 with acute or convalescent COVID-19.

On this clone itself: The same CDR3 is also encoded by other DNA sequences in this sample. The chain couples TRBV7-2 to TRBJ1-4, with D unclear. The CDR3 contains 15 residues. Per germline, CDR1 SGHTA and CDR2 FQGNSA. Trimming removed 0 bases at V and 4 bases at J, with 9 bases between. This CDR3 is CASSLAGRGNEKLFF. In DNA, the CDR3 is TGTGCCAGCAGCTTAGCTGGGCGGGGTAATGAAAAACTGTTTTTT.

The chain couples TRBV2 to TRBJ1-2; D is unclear. CDR3 length: 13 amino acids. The V and J ends lost 7 bases and 7 bases respectively, with 16 bases between them. CDR1 is SNHLY and CDR2 is FYNNEI in the germline V gene. CDR3 nucleotide sequence: TGTGCCAGCAACCCGGGATTCGCTGGTGGCTACACCTTC. Encoded protein: CASNPGFAGGYTF.

This clone was detected a few times. The V gene is TRBV5-5, the J gene TRBJ2-3; D uncertain. V dropped 4 bases and J dropped 2 bases, with 20 bases sitting between them. The germline V gene encodes CDR1 SGHKS and CDR2 YYEKEE (reference sequence). The CDR3 contains 17 residues. The CDR3 nucleotides are TGTGCCAGCAGCCCCCCAGGCGCCCTTCTTCTCACAGATACGCAGTATTTT. It yields the protein CASSPPGALLLTDTQYF. Variable domain in full (rest from reference TRBV5-5 and TRBJ2-3): DAGVTQSPTHLIKTRGQQVTLRCSPISGHKSVSWYQQVLGQGPQFIFQYYEKEERGRGNFPDRFSARQFPNYSSELNVNALLLGDSALYLCASSPPGALLLTDTQYFGPGTRLTVL.

The genes are TRBV6-6 and TRBJ1-1; a possible D gene is TRBD1 (6 bases). Germline CDR1 MNHNY, CDR2 SVGAGI (reference sequence). Trimming shortened V by 5 bases and J by 3 bases, and 13 bases separated the two germline ends. This CDR3 contains 14 residues. CDR3 nucleotides: TGTGCCAGCAGTGTCCGGGACACATACACTGAAGCTTTCTTT. Its protein product is CASSVRDTYTEAFF.

This chain uses TRBV7-2 with TRBJ2-3; D is perhaps TRBD2 (6 bases). Per germline, CDR1 SGHTA and CDR2 FQGNSA. The V and J ends lost 3 bases and 2 bases respectively, with 15 bases between them. This CDR3 contains 16 residues. The chain's CDR3 is CASSLGRAGNTDTQYF. The DNA for the CDR3 is TGTGCCAGCAGCTTGGGGCGGGCGGGGAACACAGATACGCAGTATTTT.

The chain couples TRBV18 to TRBJ1-3, with TRBD1 matching 8 bases. The length of the CDR3 is 16 residues. The ends lost 5 bases at V and 0 bases at J; junction bases unmatched: 6. Germline V gives CDR1 KGHSH, CDR2 LQKENI. The chain's CDR3 is CASSTRDRSSGNTIYF. The DNA of the CDR3 is TGTGCCAGCTCAACCCGGGACAGGAGCTCTGGAAACACCATATATTTT.